The clone carrying this T cell receptor beta chain was seen only a few times. At the DNA level, this CDR3 is encoded by other sequences in the same sample as well. The data were obtained in a study of blood T cell repertoires in COVID-19. About the study: Samples of COVID-19 (acute and convalescent) were obtained from the United States, Italy and Spain.

Original processing methods: How many nucleated cells were present was estimated from reference gene primer amplification. Generated by immunoSEQ multiplex PCR, the TCRdb table keeps only in-frame clones and is missing some. The D gene and trimming were derived from the DNA, and the V and J assignments and clone size from that table. In the table there are roughly 120,000 clones, 85% of which are singletons. Sequences were obtained from peripheral blood. The TCR sequence derives from a woman aged 60-75 years with COVID-19, enrolled during active disease.

The DNA of the CDR3 is TGTGCCAGCTCACCGCTCGACAGGGGGGATGGCTACACCTTC. The encoded protein is CASSPLDRGDGYTF. V is TRBV18 and J is TRBJ1-2; 9 bases are shared with TRBD1. This CDR3 has 14 amino acids. Germline loops: CDR1 KGHSH, CDR2 LQKENI. V shed 3 bases and J 6 bases; nucleotides not matched to a gene: 5.